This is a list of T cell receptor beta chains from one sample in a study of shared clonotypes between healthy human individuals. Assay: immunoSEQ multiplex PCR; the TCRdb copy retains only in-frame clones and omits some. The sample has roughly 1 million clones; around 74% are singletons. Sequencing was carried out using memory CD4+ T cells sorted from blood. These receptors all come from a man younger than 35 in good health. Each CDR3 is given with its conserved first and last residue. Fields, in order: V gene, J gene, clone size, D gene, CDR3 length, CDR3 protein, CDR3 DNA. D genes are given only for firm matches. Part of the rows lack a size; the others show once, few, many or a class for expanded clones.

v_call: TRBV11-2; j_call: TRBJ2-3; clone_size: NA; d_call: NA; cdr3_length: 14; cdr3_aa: CASSNNRVGDTQYF; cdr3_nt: TGTGCCAGCAGCAACAACAGGGTAGGAGATACGCAGTATTTT
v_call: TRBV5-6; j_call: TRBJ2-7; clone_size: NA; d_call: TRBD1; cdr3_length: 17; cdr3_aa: CATSRDRGRLVTYEQYF; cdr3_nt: TGTGCCACCTCCAGGGACAGGGGTAGGCTGGTGACCTACGAGCAGTACTTC
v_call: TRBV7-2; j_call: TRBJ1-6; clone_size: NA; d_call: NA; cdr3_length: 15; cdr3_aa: CASRLGQGTNSPLHF; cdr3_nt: TGTGCCAGCAGACTGGGGCAGGGAACGAATTCACCCCTCCACTTT
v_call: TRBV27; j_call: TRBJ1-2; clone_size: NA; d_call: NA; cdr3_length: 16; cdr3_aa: CASSYARTYNTYGYTF; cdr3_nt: TGTGCCAGCAGTTACGCCCGGACCTATAATACCTATGGCTACACCTTC
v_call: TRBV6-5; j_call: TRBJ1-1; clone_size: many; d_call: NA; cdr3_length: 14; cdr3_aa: CASSLMGAGTEAFF; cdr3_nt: TGTGCCAGCAGTTTGATGGGGGCAGGGACTGAAGCTTTCTTT
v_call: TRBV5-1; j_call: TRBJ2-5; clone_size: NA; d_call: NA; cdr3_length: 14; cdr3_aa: CASSLDSSQETQYF; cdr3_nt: TGCGCCAGCAGCTTGGATAGTTCCCAAGAGACCCAGTACTTC
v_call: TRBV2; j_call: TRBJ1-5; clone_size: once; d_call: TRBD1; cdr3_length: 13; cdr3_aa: CASSETGGQPQHF; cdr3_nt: TGTGCCAGCAGTGAGACAGGGGGCCAGCCCCAGCATTTT
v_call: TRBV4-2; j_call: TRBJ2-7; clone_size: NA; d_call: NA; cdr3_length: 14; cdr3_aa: CASSPQGGSYEQYF; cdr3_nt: TGTGCCAGCAGCCCCCAGGGGGGATCCTACGAGCAGTACTTC
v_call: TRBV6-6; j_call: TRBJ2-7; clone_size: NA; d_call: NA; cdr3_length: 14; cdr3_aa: CASSYSGTRYEQYF; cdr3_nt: TGTGCCAGCAGTTACTCCGGGACTCGTTACGAGCAGTACTTC
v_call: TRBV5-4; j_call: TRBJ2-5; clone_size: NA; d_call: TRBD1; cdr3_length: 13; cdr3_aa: CASSIDRGQTQYF; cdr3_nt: TGTGCCAGCAGCATTGACAGGGGGCAGACCCAGTACTTC
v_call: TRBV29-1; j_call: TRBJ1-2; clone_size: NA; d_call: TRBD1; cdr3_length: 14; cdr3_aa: CSVSTGTGGGGYTF; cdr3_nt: TGCAGCGTCTCGACCGGGACAGGGGGAGGTGGCTACACCTTC
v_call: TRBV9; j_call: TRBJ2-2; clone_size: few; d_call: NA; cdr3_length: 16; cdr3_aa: CASSVGGGPGTGELFF; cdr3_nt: TGTGCCAGCAGCGTAGGAGGGGGGCCGGGAACCGGGGAGCTGTTTTTT
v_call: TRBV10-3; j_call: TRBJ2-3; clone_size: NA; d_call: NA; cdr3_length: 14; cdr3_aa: CAISKTEITDTQYF; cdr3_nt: TGTGCCATCAGCAAGACAGAAATCACAGATACGCAGTATTTT
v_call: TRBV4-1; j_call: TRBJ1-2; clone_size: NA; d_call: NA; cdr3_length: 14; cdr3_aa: CASSQTLPLYGYTF; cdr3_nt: TGCGCCAGCAGCCAAACCCTTCCCCTCTATGGCTACACCTTC
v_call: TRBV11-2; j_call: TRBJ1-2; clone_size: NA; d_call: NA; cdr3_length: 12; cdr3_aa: CASSSTGYGYTF; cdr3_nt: TGTGCCAGCAGCTCGACAGGATATGGCTACACCTTC
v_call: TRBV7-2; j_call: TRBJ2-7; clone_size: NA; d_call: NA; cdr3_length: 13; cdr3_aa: CASGKRSTYEQYF; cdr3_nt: TGTGCCAGCGGGAAGCGGTCCACCTACGAGCAGTACTTC
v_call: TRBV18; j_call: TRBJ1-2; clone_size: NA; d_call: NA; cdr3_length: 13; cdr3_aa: CASSPSDSRGYTF; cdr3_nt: TGTGCCAGCTCACCTTCAGACAGCCGAGGCTACACCTTC
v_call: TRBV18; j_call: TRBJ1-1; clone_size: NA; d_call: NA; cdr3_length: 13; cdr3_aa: CASSPLGNTEAFF; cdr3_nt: TGTGCCAGCTCACCATTAGGGAACACTGAAGCTTTCTTT
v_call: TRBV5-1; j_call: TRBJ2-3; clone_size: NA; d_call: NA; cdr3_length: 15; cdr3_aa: CASSLITRGADTQYF; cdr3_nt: TGCGCCAGCAGCTTAATTACCAGGGGCGCAGATACGCAGTATTTT
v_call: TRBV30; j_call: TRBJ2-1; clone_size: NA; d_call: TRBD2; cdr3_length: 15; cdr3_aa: CAWTSGGSSYNEQFF; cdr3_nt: TGTGCCTGGACTAGCGGGGGGAGCTCCTACAATGAGCAGTTCTTC